The clone carrying this T cell receptor (beta chain) was detected only once. These data belong to a study of CD8 T cells in Susac syndrome. This CDR3 region has 14 residues. V lost 5 bases, J lost 2 bases, and 5 bases stayed unmatched. Blood CD8+ and CD4+ T cells underwent high-throughput TCR beta sequencing. Controls matched for age and sex were healthy donors. Both CD4+ and CD8+ T cells were negatively isolated, and TEMRA cells underwent FACS enrichment. RNA totalling about 0.5 to 1 ug underwent reverse transcription with random hexamers. Coverage of TCR beta CDR3 amplification by immunoSEQ multiplex PCR extended to 54 Vbeta and 13 Jbeta. TCRdb re-derived calls from the immunoSEQ multiplex PCR reads in MiXCR, one entry per CDR3 protein. The data hold roughly 150,000 distinct CDR3 sequences, with roughly nine tenths observed a single time.

The chain is built from TRBV12-3 or TRBV12-4 and TRBJ2-5; 7 bases agree with TRBD1. This TCR derives from a human donor in good health. Sequencing input: CD4+ T cells from PBMCs. This chain's CDR3 is CASSADRVQETQYF. The CDR3 DNA reads as TGTGCCAGCAGTGCCGACAGGGTACAAGAGACCCAGTACTTC.